Sequencing of this TCR beta chain was carried out in a study of shared clonotypes between healthy human individuals. On the study more broadly: CD4 naive and memory got three plates each, CD8 naive two, CD8 memory one. Study-wide results and limits: Generally, estimated richness proved larger in naive subsets than it did in memory subsets. It was only blood that was sampled, and tissue repertoires likely differ.

Germline values: CDR1 SEHNR, CDR2 FQNEAQ (reference sequence). Trimming removed 5 bases from V and 6 bases from J; junction bases left unmatched: 16. This CDR3 region has 17 residues. A word on this clone: The antigen is unknown.

Only in-frame clones appear in the TCRdb table, and some are missing; sequencing was by immunoSEQ multiplex PCR. Seen here are hundreds of thousands of clones, less than 98% observed once, and the top ten hold approximately 0.057%. Sequenced input: naive CD4+ T cells sorted from blood. Subset here: CD45RA+ positively selected. The clonotype originates from a woman aged 25-40 years in good health. The chain links TRBV7-9 to TRBJ2-1; 7 positions match TRBD1. CDR3 coding DNA: TGTGCCAGCAGCCCCTACCCGACAGGGAGCCTTCTCAATGAGCAGTTCTTC. Translation gives CASSPYPTGSLLNEQFF.